This record covers a single TCR beta chain. Its antigen remains unknown. These data come from a study of monozygotic twins with inflammatory bowel disease. The CDR3 covers 16 residues. Across eight separate reactions for each sample, cDNA was made. After re-calling the 5' RACE reads, TCRdb lists one entry per CDR3 protein, DNA absent. This repertoire includes roughly 200,000 distinct CDR3 sequences. Overall study results and limits: Telling apart the different T cell subtypes was not possible.

The sample taken for sequencing was blood. The rearrangement links TRBV12-3 or TRBV12-4 to TRBJ1-4; checking the TCRdb D call of TRBD1 is not possible without DNA. This sequence was found in a human donor with ulcerative colitis or Crohn's disease, or a healthy co-twin of an affected twin (not recorded which). CDR3 residues: CASSFSSTGYNEKLFF.